Following are 8 T cell receptor beta chains from one sample sequenced in a study of T cells in Graves' hyperthyroidism and ophthalmopathy. TCR beta CDR3 regions were amplified from RNA. The TCR CDR3 was amplified in a first-round RT-PCR using the HTBI primer set. TCRdb re-called the multiplex PCR reads through MiXCR, storing one row per CDR3 protein. Seen here are over 500,000 distinct CDR3 sequences, 16% observed once, and the top ten hold around 32%. Sequenced input: blood. The receptors were gathered from a woman under 40 with Graves' ophthalmopathy.

This clonotype has just a few counts. The genes are TRBV3-1 and TRBJ1-3; TRBD1 aligns across 10 bases. The junction had 3 bases not matched to a gene; V was cut back by 3 bases and J by 1 base. The CDR3 covers 16 residues. Per the germline V gene, CDR1 is LGHDT and CDR2 is YNNKEL (reference sequence). CDR3 nucleotides: TGTGCCAGCAGCCAGACAGGGGGCGCTTCTGGAAACACCATATATTTT. Translation: CASSQTGGASGNTIYF.

This chain connects TRBV20-1 to TRBJ2-1; D remains unclear. This CDR3 region has 15 residues. Germline lookup yields CDR1 DFQATT and CDR2 SNEGSKA (reference sequence). V gave up 3 bases and J gave up 2 bases, with 14 bases separating them. The CDR3 sequence: CSARQEMTTYNEQFF. The DNA for the CDR3 is TGCAGTGCTAGGCAGGAGATGACGACCTACAATGAGCAGTTCTTC.

Points on this clonotype: This may arise from a read error, as a much more abundant clone is one base away. The genes are TRBV20-1 and TRBJ2-7; TRBD2 agrees at 7 bases. After removal of 3 bases from V and 6 bases from J, the junction contained 11 bases not matched to a gene. CDR1 is DFQATT and CDR2 is SNEGSKA in the germline V gene (reference sequence). This CDR3 spans 14 amino acids. The CDR3 nucleotides read TGCAGTGCTAGGCTAGCGGATGGCATCTGCGAGCAGTACTTC. Translating it yields CSARLADGICEQYF.

This clonotype was detected a few times. The rearrangement uses TRBV20-1 and TRBJ1-5; D gene ambiguous. The V gene lost 0 bases and the J gene lost 7 bases, with 7 bases spanning the gap. The length of the CDR3 is 12 residues. In germline, CDR1 is DFQATT, CDR2 SNEGSKA (reference sequence). The CDR3 sequence: CSARDSGQPQHF. The CDR3 nucleotides read TGCAGTGCTAGAGATTCCGGACAGCCCCAGCATTTT.

The chain recombines TRBV9 with TRBJ2-1; the D gene is possibly TRBD2 (6 bases). The CDR3 runs 13 residues. Germline assignment: CDR1 SGDLS and CDR2 YYNGEE. The germline V and J ends were trimmed by 4 bases and 9 bases, with 14 bases remaining between them. This CDR3 reads CASSPGPGVEQFF. Written as DNA, the CDR3 is TGTGCCAGCAGCCCAGGCCCGGGAGTTGAGCAGTTCTTC.

This clonotype came up a few times. This sequence joins TRBV20-1 and TRBJ2-7; D may be TRBD2 (5 bases). Germline CDR1 DFQATT, CDR2 SNEGSKA (reference sequence). Trimming took 2 bases from V and 4 from J, leaving 15 bases between them. This CDR3 is built from 14 residues. The CDR3 nucleotides read TGCAGTGCTAGAAGCGGCAAATTGGATTACGAGCAGTACTTC. Its protein is CSARSGKLDYEQYF.

This clonotype was found many times. The rearrangement links TRBV11-2 to TRBJ2-1; possibly TRBD2 for D (6 bases). CDR1 and CDR2 from the germline V gene are SGHAT and FQNNGV. V dropped 5 bases and J dropped 10 bases, with 18 bases sitting between them. The CDR3 sequence is 14 residues long. The CDR3 DNA is TGTGCCAGCAGCCCCTTTGGGGGGTTCCGGGAGCAGTTCTTC. Its protein is CASSPFGGFREQFF.

This clonotype showed up just a few times. This chain links TRBV7-6 with TRBJ2-3; D remains ambiguous. The germline V gene has CDR1 SGHVS and CDR2 FNYEAQ. The CDR3 loop spans 14 amino acids. V dropped 3 bases and J dropped 5 bases, with 12 bases sitting between them. The CDR3 sequence is CASSLGSVGDTQYF. In DNA, the CDR3 is TGTGCCAGCAGCTTGGGATCGGTTGGAGATACGCAGTATTTT.